These 13 T cell receptor beta chains were all obtained from the same sample, sequenced in a study of T-cell reconstitution after alpha-beta-depleted transplantation in children. TCRbeta library construction was performed incorporating unique molecular identifiers. MiXCR was run by TCRdb on the PCR reads, yielding one entry per CDR3 protein. The table lists some 840,000 distinct CDR3 sequences, roughly 16% of them singletons, with approximately 5% in the top ten. Here the sequenced sample was PBMCs, mostly from graft donor cells, taken 360 days after TCRalphabeta/CD19-depleted stem cell transplant. Receptors originate from a male patient between 10 and 17 years old who had a stem cell transplant for acute lymphoblastic leukemia, so the T cells may come from the graft donor.

This clonotype was counted ten times or more. The chain has TRBV5-1 and TRBJ2-3; 7 nucleotides align to TRBD2. Germline lookup yields CDR1 SGHRS and CDR2 YFSETQ. Trimming at V came to 7 bases and at J to 1 base, leaving 3 bases not matched to a gene. The CDR3 length is 13 residues. This CDR3 reads CASRDYGTDTQYF. For the CDR3, the DNA is TGCGCCAGCCGGGACTACGGCACAGATACGCAGTATTTT.

The chain recombines TRBV10-3 with TRBJ2-6, with TRBD1 identical over 7 bases. V shed 1 base and J 2 bases; nucleotides not matched to a gene: 2. Germline lookup yields CDR1 ENHRY and CDR2 SYGVKD. The CDR3 covers 16 residues. CDR3 region: CAISEWDRPGANVLTF. The CDR3 DNA reads as TGTGCCATCAGTGAGTGGGACAGACCTGGGGCCAACGTCCTGACTTTC.

In this sample, this clonotype turned up a few times. The rearrangement joins TRBV5-1 to TRBJ2-1; 9 bases fit TRBD2. Germline loops: CDR1 SGHRS, CDR2 YFSETQ. With V trimmed by 5 bases and J by 6 bases, 6 bases remained unmatched. The CDR3 sequence is 14 residues long. CDR3 in amino acids: CASSSGTSLNEQFF. The CDR3 DNA reads TGCGCCAGCAGTTCCGGGACTAGCCTCAATGAGCAGTTCTTC. Full variable domain (outside the CDR3, taken from reference TRBV5-1 and TRBJ2-1): KAGVTQTPRYLIKTRGQQVTLSCSPISGHRSVSWYQQTPGQGLQFLFEYFSETQRNKGNFPGRFSGRQFSNSRSEMNVSTLELGDSALYLCASSSGTSLNEQFFGPGTRLTVL.

The V call is TRBV5-1, the J call TRBJ1-1; D is unclear. The CDR3 is 16 residues long. V lost 4 bases, J lost 2 bases, and 18 bases lay in between. CDR1 and CDR2 from the germline V gene are SGHRS and YFSETQ. CDR3 residues: CASSQLPTSSNTEAFF. The DNA for the CDR3 is TGCGCCAGCAGCCAACTACCGACAAGTAGTAACACTGAAGCTTTCTTT.

The count of this clonotype is one. The chain carries TRBV3-1 and TRBJ2-7; the D gene could be TRBD1 or TRBD2 (5 bases each). Trimming took 3 bases from V and 0 from J, leaving 15 bases between them. This CDR3 spans 16 amino acids. CDR1 and CDR2 from the germline V gene are LGHDT and YNNKEL (reference sequence). CDR3 in DNA: TGTGCCAGCAGCCAGCCGGGACGCAGGAGCTCCTACGAGCAGTACTTC. Protein product: CASSQPGRRSSYEQYF.

V and J are TRBV5-1 and TRBJ2-5; TRBD2 might be the D (5 bases). The CDR3 consists of 14 residues. Germline V gives CDR1 SGHRS, CDR2 YFSETQ. The V gene lost 3 bases and the J gene lost 5 bases, with 14 bases spanning the gap. The CDR3 sequence: CASSSEVGGETQYF. The CDR3 nucleotides are TGCGCCAGCAGCTCGGAAGTTGGCGGGGAGACCCAGTACTTC.

This clonotype has a handful of counts. V gene TRBV20-1 combines with J gene TRBJ2-5; 9 bases fit TRBD2. Germline-derived CDR1 and CDR2 are DFQATT and SNEGSKA (reference sequence). This CDR3 region has 14 residues. The junction had 9 bases not matched to a gene; V was cut back by 5 bases and J by 5 bases. The CDR3: CSALLAGVGETQYF. The CDR3 coding sequence is TGCAGTGCTCTTTTAGCGGGAGTGGGGGAGACCCAGTACTTC.

The chain carries TRBV7-9 and TRBJ2-1; D not resolved. The CDR3 loop spans 16 amino acids. Looked up from germline, CDR1 is SEHNR and CDR2 is FQNEAQ (reference sequence). Trimming took 5 bases from V and 2 from J, leaving 16 bases between them. The DNA of the CDR3 is TGTGCCAGCAGCCGCCTGGCCTCAACGGCCTACAATGAGCAGTTCTTC. It encodes CASSRLASTAYNEQFF.

V is TRBV2 and J is TRBJ2-5, with TRBD2 as a possible D gene (6 bases). Trimming stripped 4 bases from V and 5 bases from J, with 29 bases between. This CDR3 region has 19 residues. The germline V gene encodes CDR1 SNHLY and CDR2 FYNNEI. The CDR3 nucleotides are TGTGCCAGCAGTGTCAGAACCACTTTCCGGGCCCCGGGGGAGGAGACCCAGTACTTC. Its translation: CASSVRTTFRAPGEETQYF.

This clonotype appeared a few times. V usage is TRBV11-2 and J usage is TRBJ2-1, with 8 bases matching TRBD1. This CDR3 spans 18 amino acids. CDR1 SGHAT and CDR2 FQNNGV come from the germline V gene. The ends lost 5 bases at V and 3 bases at J; junction bases unmatched: 15. CDR3 DNA sequence: TGTGCCAGCAGCCTTGGACCCCGACAGGGGATAAGCTACAATGAGCAGTTCTTC. Its translation is CASSLGPRQGISYNEQFF.

This clonotype occurred a few times. The chain joins TRBV4-1 to TRBJ2-3, with 8 bases identical to TRBD2. CDR3 length: 17 amino acids. With V trimmed by 0 bases and J by 3 bases, 8 bases remained unmatched. The germline gives CDR1 MGHRA, CDR2 YSYEKL. CDR3 region: CASSQDPPLAVTDTQYF. CDR3 bases: TGCGCCAGCAGCCAAGATCCCCCACTAGCGGTGACAGATACGCAGTATTTT.

The chain links TRBV14 to TRBJ2-1, with TRBD2 identical over 10 bases. V dropped 3 bases and J dropped 8; count of bases not matched to a gene: 13. Germline V gene sequence: CDR1 SGHDN, CDR2 FVKESK. The CDR3 is 17 amino acids. The DNA for the CDR3 is TGTGCCAGCAGCCAGATTATCCTAGCGGGAGCTTACCATGAGCAGTTCTTC. Its protein product is CASSQIILAGAYHEQFF.

This clonotype came up a few times. This rearrangement joins TRBV20-1 to TRBJ2-7, with D tentatively TRBD1 (6 bases). CDR1 is DFQATT, CDR2 SNEGSKA, per germline (reference sequence). V gave up 3 bases and J gave up 5 bases, with 11 bases separating them. This CDR3 spans 12 amino acids. The CDR3 loop reads CSASLDSHEQYF. The CDR3, as DNA: TGCAGTGCTAGTCTGGACAGCCACGAGCAGTACTTC.